Listed below are T cell receptor beta chains from one sample, sequenced in a study of glioma-infiltrating T cells. TCRdb reanalysed the multiplex PCR reads using MiXCR and keeps one entry per CDR3 protein. The sample has roughly 350,000 distinct CDR3 sequences; around 45% are singletons. What was sequenced was glioma tissue, nonneoplastic brain tissue, or PBMCs (not recorded which). The receptors come from a human donor with low-grade glioma or glioblastoma, undergoing nonglioma brain surgery, or in good health (not recorded which). Both conserved end residues are part of each CDR3.

>TRBV27|TRBJ1-5
CASSLWGGHQPQHF
>TRBV20-1|TRBJ2-1
CSASAQWGSYNEEFF
>TRBV28|TRBJ2-3
CASIVAGSEDTQYF
>TRBV12-3/TRBV12-4|TRBJ2-7
CASSTDGLAQEQYF
>TRBV28|TRBJ1-2
CASRPTGGGKEGYGYTF
>TRBV7-9|TRBJ2-3
CASSTRGSGGADTQYF
>TRBV7-3|TRBJ1-1
CASSPGTGAAHEAFF
>TRBV7-9|TRBJ2-7
CASTKGGYEQYF
>TRBV12-5|TRBJ2-1
CASVLTLYYNEQFF
>TRBV27|TRBJ1-5
CASSLWGGVRGNQPQHF
>TRBV20-1|TRBJ1-2
CSARDYGVGNYGYTF
>TRBV19|TRBJ1-2
CASSIAGTGSDNYGYTF
>TRBV20-1|TRBJ1-1
CSARVGLNTEAFF
>TRBV19|TRBJ1-5
CASSLGWGRPQHF
>TRBV2|TRBJ1-1
CASSERGLWDRGYTEAFF
>TRBV27|TRBJ1-1
CASSPYPVPGPWNTGAFF
>TRBV28|TRBJ2-6
CASIPVRVPISGANVLTF
>TRBV19|TRBJ2-5
CASSIVLQETQNF
>TRBV15|TRBJ2-2
CATSRDSLGMPIEELFF
>TRBV28|TRBJ1-1
CASTPGLGWTEAFF
>TRBV6-5|TRBJ2-7
CASIYGWSPYEQYF
>TRBV5-1|TRBJ2-1
CASSIAVDEQFF
>TRBV14|TRBJ2-5
CASSQGRTGGRETQYF
>TRBV24-1|TRBJ2-1
CATSDSSRALQNEQFF
>TRBV6-6|TRBJ2-2
CASSYLDREGTGELFF
>TRBV7-9|TRBJ2-7
CATGERQSSYEQYF
>TRBV20-1|TRBJ1-2
CSARDGGTGDYGYTF
>TRBV20-1|TRBJ2-3
CSARQGLPSYTQYF
>TRBV28|TRBJ1-2
CASSLRYYGYTF
>TRBV20-1|TRBJ1-1
CSASYWGQGRGTEAFF
>TRBV4-1|TRBJ2-5
CASSQDLRSAAFQETQYF
>TRBV14|TRBJ2-7
CASSVLGRSYEQYF
>TRBV27|TRBJ2-7
CASSLIGLRTLSYEQYF
>TRBV15|TRBJ1-2
CATSRDRGTGTNYTF
>TRBV7-2|TRBJ2-3
CASSLALATDTQYF
>TRBV7-9|TRBJ1-2
CASSWGSGDYGYTF
>TRBV20-1|TRBJ2-7
CSAESYEQHF
>TRBV4-2|TRBJ2-7
CASSQVASGRNYEQYF
>TRBV4-3|TRBJ2-7
CASSHNYGASDYEQYF
>TRBV7-2|TRBJ1-6
CASSLRDLGFSYNSPLHF
>TRBV18|TRBJ1-1
CASSPPGTINTEAFF
>TRBV5-1|TRBJ2-3
CASSRGTLRDTQYF
>TRBV29-1|TRBJ2-3
CSEDRSHTDTQYF
>TRBV18|TRBJ2-3
CASSPLAGTDTQYF
>TRBV28|TRBJ1-1
CASRPTDDHTEAFF
>TRBV6-1|TRBJ2-1
CASSLITSGRAWNEQFF
>TRBV28|TRBJ1-1
CASSLGSGTEAFF
>TRBV28|TRBJ1-5
CASSLMGTGGNQPQHF
>TRBV6-2/TRBV6-3|TRBJ1-6
CASSYRRQGGSPLHF
>TRBV27|TRBJ1-1
CASSLWTGGTEAFF
>TRBV20-1|TRBJ1-2
CSAREVANYGYTF
>TRBV4-2|TRBJ2-3
CASSHRWTSSTDTQYF
>TRBV12-3/TRBV12-4|TRBJ2-1
CASSLERPAGAHEQFF
>TRBV4-3|TRBJ2-5
CASSQEPAVVETQYF
>TRBV6-1|TRBJ2-7
CASSFGPSGEQYF
>TRBV2|TRBJ2-3
CASSVVAGADTQYF
>TRBV28|TRBJ2-7
CASSVGAEQYF
>TRBV28|TRBJ2-5
CASSDGWYQETQYF
>TRBV7-6|TRBJ2-7
CASSPDGQRYSYEQYF
>TRBV7-2|TRBJ2-3
CASSLSGRADTQYF